These 19 T cell receptor beta chains were all obtained from the same sample, sequenced in a study of T cell repertoires in cytomegalovirus infection. Antigen specificity for these receptors is unknown. TCRdb ran MiXCR on the reads and lists one entry per CDR3 protein. The sample contains hundreds of thousands of distinct CDR3 sequences, 25% to 30% of which appear only once. The sequencing used cultured PBMCs, collected from culture after CMV antigen stimulation. The receptors come from a human donor in good health (CMV status not recorded). Some clones in this sample may be carry-over from other donors' samples.

The rearrangement uses TRBV6-1 and TRBJ2-2; 10 bases agree with TRBD2. Germline V gene sequence: CDR1 MNHNS, CDR2 SASEGT. This CDR3 is 15 amino acids long. J lost 6 bases, V lost 5 bases, and 6 bases had no gene match. CDR3 DNA: TGTGCCAGCAGTAGAGCGGGAGGGCGGGCCGGGGAGCTGTTTTTT. It is translated as CASSRAGGRAGELFF.

In its sample, this clonotype was seen a few times. The V and J genes are TRBV6-5 and TRBJ1-1; TRBD1 matches 8 bases. CDR1 is MNHEY and CDR2 is SVGAGI in the germline V gene. CDR3 length equals 16 residues. V lost 6 bases to trimming and J lost 4 bases; unmatched junction nucleotides: 13. CDR3 protein: CASRPGTGQGGTEAFF. In nucleotides, the CDR3 is TGTGCCAGCAGGCCCGGTACCGGACAGGGTGGCACTGAAGCTTTCTTT.

This rearrangement joins TRBV12-3 or TRBV12-4 to TRBJ2-4, with unresolved D. The germline V and J ends were trimmed by 4 bases and 11 bases, with 9 bases remaining between them. This CDR3 is 11 amino acids long. The CDR3 here is CASSYGVLQYF. The CDR3, as DNA: TGTGCCAGCAGTTACGGAGTTCTTCAGTACTTC.

This clonotype was seen ten or more times. This chain connects TRBV7-8 to TRBJ2-7, with 8 bases fitting TRBD2. CDR1 SGHVS and CDR2 FQNEAQ come from the germline V gene. There are 14 residues in the CDR3. V shed 4 bases and J 6 bases; nucleotides not matched to a gene: 8. CDR3 region: CASSSGGLASEQYF. The CDR3 bases are TGTGCCAGCAGCTCGGGGGGGCTTGCAAGCGAGCAGTACTTC.

The CDR3 reads CSASRALAYNEQFF. The CDR3 DNA follows: TGCAGTGCAAGTCGGGCCTTGGCCTACAATGAGCAGTTCTTC. The rearrangement uses TRBV29-1 and TRBJ2-1, with D hard to call. In germline, CDR1 is SQVTM, CDR2 ANQGSEA. This CDR3 spans 14 amino acids.

This clonotype has a handful of counts. The rearrangement links TRBV6-1 to TRBJ1-5; unclear D gene. In germline, CDR1 is MNHNS, CDR2 SASEGT. CDR3 length: 15 residues. Trimming left V 6 bases short and J 5 bases short, with 17 bases between. CDR3 DNA sequence: TGTGCCAGCAGCTTCCAAGACCGGGCGGATCAGCCCCAGCATTTT. Protein product: CASSFQDRADQPQHF.

V usage is TRBV7-2 and J usage is TRBJ1-1; D perhaps matches TRBD1 (5 bases). V shed 4 bases and J shed 0 bases, with 15 bases lying between them. The CDR3 covers 16 residues. Looked up from germline, CDR1 is SGHTA and CDR2 is FQGNSA. For the CDR3, the DNA is TGTGCCAGCAGCTCCGTTGTGGGGCTGGTGAACACTGAAGCTTTCTTT. The encoded protein is CASSSVVGLVNTEAFF. Filled out from reference TRBV7-2 and TRBJ1-1, the complete variable domain reads GAGVSQSPSNKVTEKGKDVELRCDPISGHTALYWYRQSLGQGLEFLIYFQGNSAPDKSGLPSDRFSAERTGGSVSTLTIQRTQQEDSAVYLCASSSVVGLVNTEAFFGQGTRLTVV.

This clonotype appeared a few times. The chain has TRBV10-3 and TRBJ2-1; possibly TRBD2 for D (5 bases). Germline values: CDR1 ENHRY, CDR2 SYGVKD. Between the trimmed V and J ends, which lost 3 bases and 8 bases, there was a span of 17 bases. The CDR3 length is 15 residues. CDR3 region: CAISDPGVGYHEQFF. As DNA, the CDR3 is TGTGCCATCAGTGATCCCGGGGTGGGTTACCATGAGCAGTTCTTC.

This clonotype has just a few counts. V is TRBV7-8 and J is TRBJ1-2; D may be TRBD1 (5 bases). Germline V gene data show CDR1 as SGHVS and CDR2 as FQNEAQ. Trimming took 0 bases from V and 8 from J, leaving 7 bases between them. This CDR3 spans 12 amino acids. In DNA, the CDR3 is TGTGCCAGCAGCTTAGCTAGGGACGGCTACACCTTC. It specifies CASSLARDGYTF.

At least ten counts were recorded for this clonotype. The rearrangement joins TRBV7-2 to TRBJ1-4; TRBD1 is a possible D gene (5 bases). The germline gives CDR1 SGHTA, CDR2 FQGNSA. V was trimmed by 5 bases and J by 7 bases, leaving 11 bases between them. The CDR3 runs 13 residues. DNA of the CDR3: TGTGCCAGCAGCCTCGGGACTTCTGAAAAACTGTTTTTT. Protein sequence: CASSLGTSEKLFF. The full variable domain, in which reference TRBV7-2 and TRBJ1-4 provide the parts outside the CDR3, is GAGVSQSPSNKVTEKGKDVELRCDPISGHTALYWYRQSLGQGLEFLIYFQGNSAPDKSGLPSDRFSAERTGGSVSTLTIQRTQQEDSAVYLCASSLGTSEKLFFGSGTQLSVL.

This clonotype was seen repeatedly, ten times or more. V and J are TRBV19 and TRBJ2-5; 9 bases agree with TRBD1. The junction had 6 bases not matched to a gene; V was cut back by 5 bases and J by 5 bases. The germline CDR1 and CDR2 sequences are LNHDA and SQIVND (reference sequence). This CDR3 spans 14 amino acids. Here the CDR3 reads CASSSGQGHETQYF. The CDR3 nucleotides read TGTGCCAGTAGTTCCGGACAGGGGCACGAGACCCAGTACTTC.

This clonotype was seen a few times. This chain joins TRBV2 and TRBJ1-1; 9 nucleotides agree with TRBD1. CDR1 SNHLY and CDR2 FYNNEI come from the germline V gene. Trimming removed 1 base from V and 5 bases from J; junction bases left unmatched: 2. The CDR3 consists of 14 residues. CDR3 DNA: TGTGCCAGCAGTGAAGGACAGGGGGGAACTGAAGCTTTCTTT. Its translation is CASSEGQGGTEAFF.

Ten or more counts support this clonotype. The chain is built from TRBV19 and TRBJ2-7, with D maybe TRBD2 (6 bases). The V end lost 5 bases, the J end lost 2 bases, and 13 bases lay between the germline ends. This CDR3 region has 14 residues. Germline loops: CDR1 LNHDA, CDR2 SQIVND (reference sequence). This CDR3 reads CASSRRLDAYEQYF. The DNA for the CDR3 is TGTGCCAGTAGTCGCCGACTAGACGCCTACGAGCAGTACTTC.

This chain connects TRBV20-1 to TRBJ1-4; D ambiguous. Germline V gene lookup returns CDR1 DFQATT and CDR2 SNEGSKA (reference sequence). Trimming took 6 bases from V and 6 from J, leaving 17 bases between them. The CDR3 runs 14 residues. CDR3: CSAKGGRGDEKLFF. The DNA for the CDR3 is TGCAGTGCGAAGGGAGGGAGAGGTGATGAAAAACTGTTTTTT.

A remark on this clonotype: Compared with germline, one end of the junction differs, possibly owing to a read error. The chain has TRBV10-3 and TRBJ1-1; D may be TRBD1 (5 bases). The CDR3 is 13 residues long. The germline CDR1 and CDR2 sequences are ENHRY and SYGVKD. The DNA of the CDR3 is TGTGCCATCAGCGGGACCGCGAACACTGAAGCTTCCTTT. Translated: CAISGTANTEASF.

The V call is TRBV7-8, the J call TRBJ2-3; TRBD2 aligns across 14 bases. The germline V gene encodes CDR1 SGHVS and CDR2 FQNEAQ. This CDR3 is 20 amino acids long. V shed 5 bases, J shed 0 bases, and the junction held 13 bases outside the gene matches. Here the CDR3 DNA reads TGTGCCAGCAGCCGGCCGGGACTAGCGGGAGCATCGTCCAGCACAGATACGCAGTATTTT. This gives the protein CASSRPGLAGASSSTDTQYF. The whole variable domain, filled in from reference TRBV7-8 and TRBJ2-3, reads GAGVSQSPRYKVAKRGQDVALRCDPISGHVSLFWYQQALGQGPEFLTYFQNEAQLDKSGLPSDRFFAERPEGSVSTLKIQRTQQEDSAVYLCASSRPGLAGASSSTDTQYFGPGTRLTVL.

This clonotype showed up just a few times. V and J are TRBV11-2 and TRBJ2-3, with D uncertain. This CDR3 has 14 residues. The V end was cut by 1 base, the J end by 6 bases, with 11 bases between. Germline V gene data show CDR1 as SGHAT and CDR2 as FQNNGV. The CDR3 DNA reads TGTGCCAGCAGCTTAGCTAGGCCCCGGGATACGCAGTATTTT. It codes for CASSLARPRDTQYF.

In this sample, this clonotype turned up a few times. The chain recombines TRBV19 with TRBJ2-1, with 7 bases lining up with TRBD2. The V segment lost 4 bases and the J segment 9 bases; nucleotides outside the gene matches: 6. The V gene's germline CDR1 is LNHDA and CDR2 SQIVND (reference sequence). The CDR3 loop spans 13 amino acids. This CDR3 reads CASSTTPGGEQFF. The DNA of the CDR3 is TGTGCCAGTAGTACCACCCCGGGAGGTGAGCAGTTCTTC.

There are a few counts of this clonotype. The CDR3 DNA sequence: TGTGCCAGCAGTATACGGGGGGGTCTCTCTGGAAACACCATATATTTT. Residues: CASSIRGGLSGNTIYF. The rearrangement joins TRBV28 to TRBJ1-3; D might be TRBD1 (5 bases). The V gene's germline CDR1 is MDHEN and CDR2 SYDVKM. The V end lost 5 bases, the J end lost 0 bases, and 14 bases lay between the germline ends. CDR3 length: 16 amino acids.